Below, 16 T cell receptor beta chains from the same sample are listed, as sequenced in a study of blood T cell repertoires in COVID-19. Here immunoSEQ multiplex PCR was the method, and the copy in TCRdb shows in-frame clones only, minus some. The sample lists about 330,000 clones, 92% occurring once. Sequencing input: PBMCs or T cells enriched from blood (not recorded which). The receptors come from a woman younger than 45 who had recovered from COVID-19.

The J gene is TRBJ2-7, the V gene TRBV6-5; D is possibly TRBD2 (6 bases). V lost 2 bases to trimming and J lost 6 bases, with 14 bases between them. Germline lookup yields CDR1 MNHEY and CDR2 SVGAGI. The CDR3 is 14 residues long. The chain's CDR3 is CASSYGSGGSEQYF. The CDR3 bases are TGTGCCAGCAGTTACGGGTCCGGGGGTAGCGAGCAGTACTTC.

With regard to this clone: The sample holds other DNA sequences that translate to the same CDR3. The chain has TRBV28 and TRBJ1-1; 7 bases fit TRBD1. The CDR3 is made up of 13 amino acids. CDR1 is MDHEN and CDR2 is SYDVKM in the germline V gene. V lost 6 bases, J lost 5 bases, and 6 bases stayed unmatched. CDR3 DNA sequence: TGTGCCAGCAGGCGACAGGGTTGGACTGAAGCTTTCTTT. It translates to CASRRQGWTEAFF.

V and J are TRBV27 and TRBJ1-1; D is undetermined. Trimming took 3 bases from V and 0 from J, leaving 8 bases between them. The CDR3 is 14 amino acids. In germline, CDR1 is MNHEY, CDR2 SMNVEV (reference sequence). The CDR3: CASSLGSMNTEAFF. As DNA, the CDR3 is TGTGCCAGCAGTTTGGGCAGTATGAACACTGAAGCTTTCTTT.

V gene TRBV3-1 (or the pseudogene TRBV3-2) combines with J gene TRBJ1-5; the D gene is possibly TRBD1 (6 bases). Deletions cut 3 bases from V and 3 bases from J, with 12 bases between. Germline V gives CDR1 LGHDT, CDR2 YNNKEL (reference sequence). The CDR3 loop spans 15 amino acids. CDR3 nucleotide sequence: TGTGCCAGCAGCCAGGGGGCAGGGAACAATCAGCCCCAGCATTTT. Residues: CASSQGAGNNQPQHF.

The chain has TRBV5-5 and TRBJ1-1; D unresolved. The CDR3 covers 15 residues. Germline CDR1 and CDR2: SGHKS and YYEKEE (reference sequence). V was trimmed by 0 bases and J by 3 bases, leaving 12 bases between them. CDR3 sequence: CASSLVPGGDTEAFF. The CDR3, as DNA: TGTGCCAGCAGCTTGGTACCAGGCGGGGACACTGAAGCTTTCTTT.

The chain joins TRBV7-8 to TRBJ2-3, with 11 bases fitting TRBD2. The V gene's germline CDR1 is SGHVS and CDR2 FQNEAQ. The J segment lost 2 bases and the V segment lost 5 bases, leaving 18 bases of the junction unmatched. This CDR3 spans 20 amino acids. The CDR3 is CASSPSSPTSGTLYTDTQYF. Here the CDR3 DNA reads TGTGCCAGCAGCCCCTCCTCCCCGACTAGCGGGACCTTATACACAGATACGCAGTATTTT.

The chain recombines TRBV28 with TRBJ2-7; no reliable D call. V lost 1 base and J lost 4, with 11 bases in between. The CDR3 consists of 14 residues. CDR1 MDHEN and CDR2 SYDVKM come from the germline V gene. CDR3 in DNA: TGTGCCAGCAGTTTATCGGCCGGGTGGTACGAGCAGTACTTC. Amino acids: CASSLSAGWYEQYF. The variable domain in full, completed from reference TRBV28 and TRBJ2-7, reads DVKVTQSSRYLVKRTGEKVFLECVQDMDHENMFWYRQDPGLGLRLIYFSYDVKMKEKGDIPEGYSVSREKKERFSLILESASTNQTSMYLCASSLSAGWYEQYFGPGTRLTVT.

The chain employs TRBV18 and TRBJ2-3; perhaps TRBD2 as D (6 bases). The CDR3 is made up of 14 amino acids. Germline loops: CDR1 KGHSH, CDR2 LQKENI. The ends were cut back, 6 bases at V and 4 bases at J, with 14 bases in the middle. The DNA of the CDR3 is TGTGCCAGCTCGCCCAGGCGGGACGCAGATACGCAGTATTTT. Its protein is CASSPRRDADTQYF.

The CDR3 nucleotides are TGTGCCAGTAGTATTTACTCGCCGGGACTAGCGGGGAACACAGATACGCAGTATTTT. Translating it yields CASSIYSPGLAGNTDTQYF. The genes are TRBV19 and TRBJ2-3, with TRBD2 matching 13 bases. After removal of 3 bases from V and 2 bases from J, the junction contained 11 bases not matched to a gene. Germline V gene sequence: CDR1 LNHDA, CDR2 SQIVND (reference sequence). This CDR3 contains 19 residues.

This clone was counted a single time. This chain connects TRBV28 to TRBJ1-3, with 7 nucleotides matching TRBD1. Trimming cost V 3 bases and J 3 bases; bases outside gene matches: 8. The CDR3 is made up of 16 amino acids. Germline loops: CDR1 MDHEN, CDR2 SYDVKM. CDR3 sequence: CASSFSTGMVGNTIYF. The CDR3 DNA follows: TGTGCCAGCAGTTTTTCGACAGGGATGGTTGGAAACACCATATATTTT.

The chain combines TRBV5-1 with TRBJ1-1; 8 positions match TRBD1. The germline CDR1 and CDR2 sequences are SGHRS and YFSETQ. The CDR3 covers 14 residues. The ends lost 4 bases at V and 5 bases at J; junction bases unmatched: 7. The CDR3 region is CASSTGQEWTEAFF. The DNA of the CDR3 is TGCGCCAGCAGCACGGGACAGGAATGGACTGAAGCTTTCTTT.

The sample holds one count of this clone. The J gene is TRBJ1-1, the V gene TRBV27; 7 bases match TRBD1. Germline V gives CDR1 MNHEY, CDR2 SMNVEV (reference sequence). J lost 7 bases, V lost 6 bases, and 8 bases had no gene match. The CDR3 is made up of 13 amino acids. CDR3 loop: CASSQVQGVEAFF. The CDR3 DNA reads as TGTGCCAGCAGCCAAGTTCAGGGGGTTGAAGCTTTCTTT.

The genes are TRBV6-5 and TRBJ1-5; no clear D. Trimming removed 5 bases at V and 6 bases at J, with 8 bases between. Germline CDR1 is MNHEY and CDR2 is SVGAGI. This CDR3 is built from 12 residues. Here the CDR3 DNA reads TGTGCCAGCAGTAACATTGGTCAGCCCCAGCATTTT. It translates to CASSNIGQPQHF.

The V and J genes are TRBV7-2 and TRBJ2-7; D uncertain. The CDR3 consists of 14 residues. V lost 0 bases to trimming and J lost 3 bases, with 9 bases between them. The germline gives CDR1 SGHTA, CDR2 FQGNSA. CDR3 nucleotides: TGTGCCAGCAGCTTAGCACACCCTCACTACGAGCAGTACTTC. Residues: CASSLAHPHYEQYF.

CDR3 bases: TGTGCCAGCTCACCAGGCGGGTCCAGACAGGGCAGTTCCTACGAGCAGTACTTC. This translates into CASSPGGSRQGSSYEQYF. The J gene is TRBJ2-7, the V gene TRBV18; 7 nucleotides line up with TRBD1. The CDR3 is made up of 18 amino acids. V shed 2 bases, J shed 1 base, and the junction held 14 bases outside the gene matches. The V gene's germline CDR1 is KGHSH and CDR2 LQKENI.

The rearrangement links TRBV6-5 to TRBJ2-1; 7 nucleotides match TRBD2. The CDR3 totals 11 residues. The ends lost 5 bases at V and 10 bases at J; junction bases unmatched: 2. Germline CDR1 MNHEY, CDR2 SVGAGI. CDR3 protein: CASSTGGEQFF. CDR3 nucleotide sequence: TGTGCCAGCAGTACCGGGGGGGAGCAGTTCTTC.